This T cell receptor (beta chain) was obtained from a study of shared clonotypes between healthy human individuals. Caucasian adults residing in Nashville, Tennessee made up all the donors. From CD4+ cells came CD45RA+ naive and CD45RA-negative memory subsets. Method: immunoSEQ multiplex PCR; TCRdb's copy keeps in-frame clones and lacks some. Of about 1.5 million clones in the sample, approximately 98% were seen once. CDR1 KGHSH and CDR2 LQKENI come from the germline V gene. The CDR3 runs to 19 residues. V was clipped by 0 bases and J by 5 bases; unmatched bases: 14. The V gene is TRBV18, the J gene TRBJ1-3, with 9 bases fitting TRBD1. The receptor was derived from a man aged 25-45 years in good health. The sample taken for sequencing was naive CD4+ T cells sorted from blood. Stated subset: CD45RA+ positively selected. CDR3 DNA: TGTGCCAGCTCACCACCCTTCGGACAGGGGACATCAAGCCGAAACACCATATATTTT. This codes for CASSPPFGQGTSSRNTIYF.